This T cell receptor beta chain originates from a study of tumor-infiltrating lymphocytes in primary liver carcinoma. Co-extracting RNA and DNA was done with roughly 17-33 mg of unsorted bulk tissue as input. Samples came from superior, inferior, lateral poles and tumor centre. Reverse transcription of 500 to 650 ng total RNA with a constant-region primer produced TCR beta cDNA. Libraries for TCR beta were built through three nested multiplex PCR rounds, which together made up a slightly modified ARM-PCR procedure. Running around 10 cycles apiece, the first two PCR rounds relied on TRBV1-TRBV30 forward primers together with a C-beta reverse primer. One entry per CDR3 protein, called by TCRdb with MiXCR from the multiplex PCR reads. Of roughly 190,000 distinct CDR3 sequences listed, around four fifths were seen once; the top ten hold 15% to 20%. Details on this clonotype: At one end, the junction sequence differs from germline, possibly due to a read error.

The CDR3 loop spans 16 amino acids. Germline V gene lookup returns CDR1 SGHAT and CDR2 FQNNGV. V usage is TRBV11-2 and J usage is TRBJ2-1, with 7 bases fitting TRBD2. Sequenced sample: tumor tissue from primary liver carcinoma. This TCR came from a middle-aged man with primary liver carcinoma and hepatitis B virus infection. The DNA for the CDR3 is TGTGCCAGCAGCTTACATCAGAGACTAGCTGGCAATGAGAAGTTCTTC. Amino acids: CASSLHQRLAGNEKFF. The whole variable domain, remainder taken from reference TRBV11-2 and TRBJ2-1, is EAGVAQSPRYKIIEKRQSVAFWCNPISGHATLYWYQQILGQGPKLLIQFQNNGVVDDSQLPKDRFSAERLKGVDSTLKIQPAKLEDSAVYLCASSLHQRLAGNEKFFGPGTRLTVL.